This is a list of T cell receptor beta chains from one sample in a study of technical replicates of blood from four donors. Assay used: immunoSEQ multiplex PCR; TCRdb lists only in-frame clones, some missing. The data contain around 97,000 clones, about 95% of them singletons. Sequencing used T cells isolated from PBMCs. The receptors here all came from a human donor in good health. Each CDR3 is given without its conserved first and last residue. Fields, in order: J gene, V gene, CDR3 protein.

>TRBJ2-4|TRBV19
ASSIESGRNIQY
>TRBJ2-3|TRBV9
ASSAGGLSADTQY
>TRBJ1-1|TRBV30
AWAGDFNTEAF
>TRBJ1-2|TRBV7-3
ASSFFPGQPYGYT
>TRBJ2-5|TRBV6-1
ASSLPDISATQY
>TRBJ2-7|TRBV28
ASSLIRAGEQY
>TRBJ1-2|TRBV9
ASRGTYDYGYT
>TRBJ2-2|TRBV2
ASIVWREGRELF
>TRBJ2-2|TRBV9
ASSVAVQSTGELF
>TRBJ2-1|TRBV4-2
ASSLREGDYEQF
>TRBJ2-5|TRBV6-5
ASRRGLPETQY
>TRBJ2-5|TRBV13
ASSPPRSGAGKTQY
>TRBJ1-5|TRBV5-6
ASSLAGGGIQPQH
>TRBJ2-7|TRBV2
ASLRPGLAGGRSYEQY
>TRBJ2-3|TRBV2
ASSDPTSGLSTDTQY
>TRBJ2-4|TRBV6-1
ASSEGILAGLAKNIQY
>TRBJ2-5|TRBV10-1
ASSESGSETQY
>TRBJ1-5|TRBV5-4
ASSLGQGDQPQH
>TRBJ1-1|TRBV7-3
ASRPVLGNTEAF
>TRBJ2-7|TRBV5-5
ASSFQGAGPDSYEQY
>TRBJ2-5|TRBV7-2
ASSQTSGWLETQY
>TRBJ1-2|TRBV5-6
ASSGSQGNYGYT
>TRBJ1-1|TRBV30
AWMGQINTEAF
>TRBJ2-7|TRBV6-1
ASSPEAGYEQY
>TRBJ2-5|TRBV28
ASSFSGRNQETQY
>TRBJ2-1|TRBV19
ASSSGTSVNEQF
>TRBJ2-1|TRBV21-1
ASSKAPTGHNEQF
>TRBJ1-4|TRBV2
ASSEIGGLGEKLF
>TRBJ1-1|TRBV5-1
ASSSTGAEAF
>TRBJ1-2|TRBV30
AWRREPHDGYT
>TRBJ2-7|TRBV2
ASSVSDEQY
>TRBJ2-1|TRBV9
ASSVASLAAYNEQF
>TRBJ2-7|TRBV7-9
ASSPRTGYEQY
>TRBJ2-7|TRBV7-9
ASSLEAGAGYEQY
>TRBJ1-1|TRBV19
ASSIQGGTEAF
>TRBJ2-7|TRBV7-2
ASSLAPSRSSYEQY
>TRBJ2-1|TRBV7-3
ASSRGLAGGNEQF
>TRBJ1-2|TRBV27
ASSLQGYGYT
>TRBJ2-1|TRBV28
ASSFGREGLYNEQF
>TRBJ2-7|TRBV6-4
ASSDSSSLAGTYEQY
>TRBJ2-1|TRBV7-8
ASSFRNNEQF
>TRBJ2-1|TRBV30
AWSSGTYNEQF
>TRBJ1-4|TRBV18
ASSPQDRGEKLF